These 7 T cell receptor beta chains were all obtained from the same sample, sequenced in a study of T-cell memory formation after mild COVID-19. TCRdb redid the calling of the 5' RACE reads with MiXCR, one entry per CDR3 protein. Of roughly 250,000 distinct CDR3 sequences listed, about 17% are singletons. The sample comprised PBMCs or a T cell subset sorted from them (not recorded which). The receptors were gathered from a young man who had mild COVID-19 (a few samples of this study predate the infection). Cell type and time point are not known.

This clonotype appeared a few times. The chain uses TRBV7-2 and TRBJ2-1, with 11 nucleotides matching TRBD2. V lost 0 bases to trimming and J lost 7 bases; unmatched junction nucleotides: 5. CDR3 length: 16 amino acids. The germline V gene encodes CDR1 SGHTA and CDR2 FQGNSA. The CDR3 sequence is CASSLAASGGYNEQFF. DNA of the CDR3: TGTGCCAGCAGCTTAGCGGCTAGCGGGGGGTATAATGAGCAGTTCTTC.

In its sample, this clonotype was seen a few times. The chain joins TRBV7-9 to TRBJ2-1, with D possibly called TRBD1 or TRBD2 (5 bases each). V was pared by 1 base and J by 0 bases, with 10 bases between. The V gene's germline CDR1 is SEHNR and CDR2 FQNEAQ (reference sequence). The CDR3 is 16 residues long. The CDR3 bases are TGTGCCAGCAGCTTAGTAGGGGAGAGCTCCTACAATGAGCAGTTCTTC. As protein: CASSLVGESSYNEQFF.

This chain links TRBV4-3 with TRBJ2-5; a weak D match, TRBD2 (6 bases). Trimming took off 1 base at V and 7 bases at J, with 16 bases between the two ends. This CDR3 has 15 amino acids. Germline V gives CDR1 LGHNA, CDR2 YSLEER. The chain's CDR3 is CASSQVGGPKGTQYF. The CDR3 nucleotides read TGCGCCAGCAGCCAAGTAGGAGGGCCCAAGGGGACCCAGTACTTC.

The chain links TRBV20-1 to TRBJ2-2; maybe TRBD2 (7 bases). V was cut by 6 bases and J by 4 bases, with 18 bases left in between. Germline V gives CDR1 DFQATT, CDR2 SNEGSKA (reference sequence). The CDR3 contains 15 residues. CDR3 residues: CSATLGGGGTGELFF. The CDR3, as DNA: TGCAGTGCAACCCTCGGGGGCGGGGGCACCGGGGAGCTGTTTTTT.

This chain uses TRBV6-2 or TRBV6-3 with TRBJ1-5; D possibly corresponds to TRBD1 (6 bases). CDR1 is MNHEY and CDR2 is SVGEGT in the germline V gene. V was trimmed by 0 bases and J by 2 bases, leaving 8 bases between them. The CDR3 spans 15 residues. This CDR3 is CASSYSQGRNQPQHF. The CDR3 DNA reads TGTGCCAGCAGTTACTCACAGGGACGCAATCAGCCCCAGCATTTT.

This clonotype was observed many times. The V call is TRBV6-2 or TRBV6-3, the J call TRBJ2-7; no clear D gene. With 2 bases removed from V and 3 bases from J, the gap between germline ends came to 14 bases. Germline loops: CDR1 MNHEY, CDR2 SVGEGT. The CDR3 consists of 15 residues. CDR3 sequence (DNA): TGTGCCAGCAGTTACGGTTCTCGACTGGGCTACGAGCAGTACGTC. Translating gives CASSYGSRLGYEQYV.

The chain is built from TRBV5-1 and TRBJ2-1; TRBD2 aligns across 8 bases. The germline V gene encodes CDR1 SGHRS and CDR2 YFSETQ. Trimming took 0 bases from V and 1 from J; bases not matched to a gene: 6. The CDR3 spans 17 residues. The CDR3 bases are TGCGCCAGCAGCTTGGCCACGGGGGGGAGGTCCTACAATGAGCAGTTCTTC. Amino acid sequence: CASSLATGGRSYNEQFF.